This T cell receptor beta chain was sequenced for a study of blood T cell repertoires in COVID-19. Across the study: In each case, the material was cDNA or gDNA derived from T cells, B-cell-depleted T cells, or PBMCs.

The germline V gene encodes CDR1 SQVTM and CDR2 ANQGSEA. The CDR3 contains 13 residues. Trimming removed 7 bases at V and 3 bases at J, with 15 bases between. In the study's own analysis: Cell counts per sample came from amplifying reference gene primers. Using immunoSEQ multiplex PCR, the repertoire was profiled, and TCRdb retains in-frame clones only, with some absent. V and J calls and clone size are copied from that table; D and trimming were computed from the DNA. Found here are about 96,000 clones, around nine tenths of them singletons; the top ten hold roughly 4.2%. Sequencing used peripheral blood. V and J are TRBV29-1 and TRBJ1-2; no clear D. The sequence was obtained from a human donor with COVID-19, enrolled during active disease. The donor label of this sample is uncertain. CDR3 amino acids: CSAWSEWDYGYTF. CDR3 nucleotides: TGCAGCGCATGGAGTGAGTGGGACTATGGCTACACCTTC.